A selection of T cell receptor beta chains follows, all from one sample in a study of CD8 T cells in ankylosing spondylitis. TCRdb analysed the 5' RACE reads with MiXCR anew, one entry per CDR3 protein. The table lists about 130,000 distinct CDR3 sequences, 9.3% of them singletons. The sample was blood, either unsorted or a sorted T cell fraction (not recorded which). The receptors come from a male donor with ankylosing spondylitis or in good health (not recorded which). CDR3s include the opening cysteine and the closing phenylalanine or tryptophan. Each record gives: D gene, V gene, J gene, clone size, CDR3 DNA, CDR3 protein. A D gene is named only where the DNA matches it firmly. Some rows have no size entry. The others give once, few or many, or a class for an expanded clone.

>.|TRBV7-8|TRBJ2-5|.
TGTGCCAGCAGCTTCACTCGGTTGACACAAGAGACCCAGTACTTC
CASSFTRLTQETQYF
>.|TRBV12-3/TRBV12-4|TRBJ2-3|few
TGTGCCAGCAGTCCCCGAGTCCCTACGCAGTATTTT
CASSPRVPTQYF
>.|TRBV28|TRBJ2-3|.
TGTGCCAGCAGTTTTAACGGCCCCCTGAGAGATACGCAGTATTTT
CASSFNGPLRDTQYF
>TRBD2|TRBV7-2|TRBJ2-7|.
TGTGCCAGCAGCTTAGCCCCGGGGGGGGACGGATCCTACGAGCAGTACTTC
CASSLAPGGDGSYEQYF
>.|TRBV20-1|TRBJ1-5|few
TGCAGTGCTAGAGATTGGGCGGGGAGCAATCAGCCCCAGCATTTT
CSARDWAGSNQPQHF
>.|TRBV20-1|TRBJ2-7|many
TGCAGTGCCCGGGACCTTCCCTACGAGCAGTACTTC
CSARDLPYEQYF
>.|TRBV7-8|TRBJ2-3|many
TGTGCCAGTACAGGGGGGGGCAATCCGAATACGCAGTATTTT
CASTGGGNPNTQYF
>.|TRBV30|TRBJ2-2|few
TGTGCCTGGAGCCCGGGAGTCACCGGGGAGCTGTTTTTT
CAWSPGVTGELFF
>TRBD2|TRBV9|TRBJ2-1|many
TGTGCCAGCAGCGTGGGACTACACAATGAGCAGTTCTTC
CASSVGLHNEQFF
>TRBD2|TRBV5-5|TRBJ2-1|.
TGTGCCAGCAGCTTGGCCCTGACTAGCGGGAGGGCCTACAATGAGCAGTTCTTC
CASSLALTSGRAYNEQFF
>TRBD1|TRBV20-1|TRBJ2-5|.
TGCAGTGCCTCGGGGTCGCGACAGGGCCAAGAGACCCAGTACTTC
CSASGSRQGQETQYF
>.|TRBV11-3|TRBJ1-5|.
TGTGCCAGCAGCCAACGGACGGAGACAGCGAGGAATCAGCCCCAGCATTTT
CASSQRTETARNQPQHF
>.|TRBV6-2/TRBV6-3|TRBJ1-5|.
TGTGCCAGCAGTTACTCGGGCCCCTATCGGCCCCAGCATTTT
CASSYSGPYRPQHF
>TRBD2|TRBV6-5|TRBJ2-3|few
TGTGCCAGCAGTTACGGACTAGCGGGCACAGATACGCAGTATTTT
CASSYGLAGTDTQYF
>.|TRBV5-1|TRBJ2-7|many
TGCGCCAGCAGCTTGTCTGGTAGCGGCTACTCCTACGAGCAGTACTTC
CASSLSGSGYSYEQYF